This T cell receptor beta chain was found in a study of shared clonotypes between healthy human individuals. Naive CD8 cells, CD45RO-negative and positively selected for CCR7, excluded terminally differentiated effector memory CD45RA+ cells. CDR3 length: 13 amino acids. CDR1 is SEHNR and CDR2 is FQNEAQ in the germline V gene (reference sequence). V lost 8 bases and J lost 3, with 14 bases in between. Data came from immunoSEQ multiplex PCR; TCRdb stores just in-frame clones and leaves some out. Among millions of clones, about 94% were seen once, and the ten largest hold 1.1%. This chain joins TRBV7-9 and TRBJ2-7; a weak D match, TRBD2 (7 bases). The sequencing input was naive CD8+ T cells sorted from blood. The clonotype was recovered from a man younger than 35 in good health. CDR3 coding DNA: TGTGCCAGCGGCTGGGGGGGCCTCTACGAGCAGTACTTC. It codes for CASGWGGLYEQYF.